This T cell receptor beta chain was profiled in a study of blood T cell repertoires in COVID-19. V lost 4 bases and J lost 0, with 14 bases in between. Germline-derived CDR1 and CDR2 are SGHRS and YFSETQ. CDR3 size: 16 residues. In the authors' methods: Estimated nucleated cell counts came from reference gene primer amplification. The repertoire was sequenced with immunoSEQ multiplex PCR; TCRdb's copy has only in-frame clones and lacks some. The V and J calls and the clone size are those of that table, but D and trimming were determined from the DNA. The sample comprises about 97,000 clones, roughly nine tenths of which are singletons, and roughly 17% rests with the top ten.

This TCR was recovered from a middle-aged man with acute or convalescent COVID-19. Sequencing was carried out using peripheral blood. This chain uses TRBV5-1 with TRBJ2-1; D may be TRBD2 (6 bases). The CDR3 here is CASSPGGLTSYNEQFF. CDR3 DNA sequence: TGCGCCAGCAGCCCCGGGGGTTTGACCTCCTACAATGAGCAGTTCTTC.